This T cell receptor (beta chain) was identified during a study of cytomegalovirus exposure and HLA in healthy donors (dated by TCRdb to 2017 to 2019). Looking at the study overall: In an earlier analysis of 550 to 750 of the donors, 250 to 350 Gb of sequence data and approximately 120 million unique TCR beta sequences from roughly 180 million T cells were reported. Among roughly 400 genotyped donors of the cohort, an average of 235,054 unique TCR beta nucleotide sequences were sequenced per donor, about a sixth of them non-productive. The T cell repertoires of some 670 subjects were profiled by immunosequencing and related to cytomegalovirus serostatus. Rather than using new phenotypic data, the later analysis identified candidate immune exposures from TCR beta sequences and from how often those sequences occurred across donors. The number of typed donors differed by locus: about 620-640 for A, B, C, DRB1 and DQB1; approximately 520 for DQA1; some 610 for DPA1; and roughly 490 for DPB1. To study patterns of TCR occurrence, a later analysis re-analyzed previously published TCR beta repertoires from 500 to 850 donors and added high-resolution HLA genotyping. Every discovery cohort repertoire had been produced on one sequencing platform. A separate validation cohort of over a hundred different subjects was used in addition to the approximately 610-subject first cohort. Because of strong linkage in the cohort, 4 to 6 DR-DQ haplotypes were treated as single units for association and clustering. A later genetic analysis used genome-wide SNP genotypes for about 65% of the 666 donors, treating that subset as a discovery cohort. Of the roughly 390 genotyped donors, approximately 80% fell in the genetic ancestry cluster associated with self-reported Caucasian donors. Donor age, sex, ethnicity and CMV serostatus were compiled together with the repertoire data. In an earlier analysis of 500 to 650 of the donors, high-throughput TCR beta sequencing was used to judge whether each TCR beta V gene segment behaved as functional or pseudogenic. About 300 gigabases of sequencing data and tens of millions of unique TCR sequences were included in an early release covering about 620 HLA-typed donors. The study combined high-throughput TCR immunosequencing, statistical association of individual TCRs with disease status, and machine learning to predict cytomegalovirus infection status. The study aimed to test whether cataloging public T cell receptors could reveal signatures of past pathogen exposure. HLA typing covered class I and class II loci at four-digit resolution. Paper-wide results and their limitations: Because the 87-base-pair reads could not distinguish some IMGT-functional V segments, including TRBV6-2 and TRBV6-3, those segments were excluded. HLA typing was unavailable for some donors at each locus, so association tests used only the typed subset. This cohort had only TCR beta chains sequenced, and the lack of alpha or paired-chain data limited which features could be detected. A later genetic analysis associated a missense DCLRE1C variant with V-gene and J-gene trimming of TCR beta chains, and an independent cohort replicated the association. Linkage disequilibrium might explain the correlated functional status among segregating V segments, but an unknown experimental factor could not be excluded. According to a later analysis, TCR association rates differed among HLA loci, with DRB1 alleles showing the most associated TCRs and HLA-C alleles showing the fewest. In both the original and validation cohorts, the classifier was reported to diagnose cytomegalovirus status with high specificity and sensitivity. A further reported finding was that TCR beta sequences accurately predicted the HLA-A and HLA-B alleles for most subjects in the first cohort. A group of highly shared sequence variants was considered likely to be a technical artifact of the sequencing pipeline. Sequencing depth was assumed to be roughly uniform across donors in the presence/absence analyses, though that assumption may not hold. The only immune exposure information available for the cohort was CMV serostatus. Most TCR sequences were seen in very few donors, while some public TCRs were found in many individuals. Compared with the roughly 700-donor mean, donors in an Asian-associated ancestry cluster had fewer N-insertions in productive TCRs, according to a later genetic analysis. Because counts were too low, approximately 18 rarely observed V segments, including chromosome 9 orphons, were excluded from the earlier analysis of roughly 580 of the donors. The study gave a list of around 170 TCR beta chains associated with cytomegalovirus. In a later analysis, HLA-associated TCR beta chains were found to be more clonally expanded and to have lower generation probabilities than equally common non-associated chains. An earlier analysis of approximately 600 of the donors showed that most TCR beta V segments appeared in productive rearrangements either about 90% or about 30% of the time, which broadly matched IMGT annotations. According to the authors, the approach could potentially be generalized to other disease states and immunological phenotypes. Three of the identified cytomegalovirus-associated TCR beta chains were confirmed in vitro to be specific for cytomegalovirus antigens. Several of the top co-occurrence clusters appeared to be linked to parvovirus B19, influenza, CMV and Epstein-Barr virus, according to a later analysis. Most CMV-associated TCR beta chains appeared to be HLA-restricted in a later analysis, and the HLA associations seemed to be driven largely by CMV exposure. A later analysis associated about 17,000 TCR beta sequences with specific HLA alleles at a false discovery rate of 0.05. Strong co-occurrence of HLA alleles, especially DR and DQ, made assigning TCR associations to individual alleles difficult.

This clone was detected a few times. Its antigen specificity is not known. No much larger clone exists at a distance of one base, and base qualities are not known. The same CDR3 is also encoded by other DNA sequences in this sample. Library method: the immunoSEQ multiplex PCR assay. The multiplex PCR relied on a mix of 60 forward primers for TCR Vbeta segments and 13 reverse primers for TCR Jbeta segments. The CDR3 region of rearranged TCR beta genes was amplified from genomic DNA by a multiplex PCR assay. Amplified TCR beta libraries were sequenced as 87-base-pair reads on the Illumina HiSeq System. The source study handled its data this way. In a later analysis, tens of millions of unique TCR beta chains were counted across the 650 to 750 repertoires, and approximately 9.9 million of these chains were shared by at least two donors. Raw reads were error-corrected and collapsed into unique sequences with a nearest-neighbor algorithm that merged closely related sequences to remove PCR and sequencing errors. CDR3 sequences were aligned to IMGT reference sequences to assign V, D and J gene segments. For a sequence to be retained, a match of at least six nucleotides to both a V gene segment and a J gene segment was required. Rearrangements were classified as productive when the CDR3 lacked stop codons and remained in frame with V and J, and all other rearrangements were classified as non-productive. CDR3 was defined according to IMGT convention as the region running from the second conserved V-encoded cysteine to the conserved J-encoded phenylalanine. In an earlier analysis of more than 550 of the donors, sequences lacking an unambiguous match to a single V gene segment were excluded. In an earlier analysis of 587 of the donors, a V segment was called functional when productive rearrangements were above 56.7%, and segregating when the standard deviation between donors exceeded 5%. To diagnose cytomegalovirus status from the catalog of TCR beta chain sequences, a statistical classification framework was built. In a later analysis, V and J genes were assigned by comparing TCR nucleotide sequences against IMGT/GENE-DB human TR gene sequences. Using the TCRdist pipeline, a later analysis assigned CDR3 sequences along with most-parsimonious VDJ recombination scenarios. In a later analysis, each TCR beta chain was defined by its CDR3 amino acid sequence together with its V-gene family, and reads without a unique V-gene family were excluded. In a later analysis, some 600 highly shared, low-generation-probability nucleotide sequences were removed to address suspected cross-contamination and a sequencing artifact. In a later analysis, a clonal expansion index was calculated for each public chain from normalized within-repertoire ranks of inferred template counts. In a later analysis, generation probabilities were computed with a VDJ recombination model fitted to out-of-frame rearrangements, and the resulting probabilities were checked against IGoR. In a later analysis, TCR-TCR, TCR-HLA and TCR-CMV co-occurrence was scored with hypergeometric tests, and a repertoire-size bias correction was applied to TCR pairs. False discovery rates were estimated in a later analysis by permuting HLA or CMV assignments 20 times. In a later analysis, co-occurring TCRs were grouped with DBSCAN, and TCRdist sequence similarity was added when clustering was performed within HLA-allele-positive subsets. Co-occurrence clustering excluded repertoires with fewer than 30,000 or more than 120,000 public chains, plus five with anomalous nucleotide sharing. The table comes from immuneACCESS by way of TCRdb, which keeps in-frame sequences with V and J called. Part of the clones is missing from these tables; in studies checked, under half for an unresolved V gene and the rest for unknown reasons. Clonal size and the V and J genes are those of that table, whereas D and trimming came from the DNA. The sample yields about 120,000 clones; 80% were counted once. The ten most abundant clones make up 8.9% of the sample.

V is cut by 5 bases and J by 8 bases, and the space between the germline ends is 9 bases. CDR1 and CDR2 are drawn from the germline V gene: SGHVS, FQNEAQ. From the cysteine up to the phenylalanine, the CDR3 has a length of 12 residues. The retained sequence is limited to the CDR3, 36 bases, with the frame set at the first base. In total, roughly 710 healthy bone marrow donors made up the cohort. At the time of sampling, all cohort members were nominally healthy, though unrecorded immune exposures were likely present. The donor was CMV seropositive and belonged to the group of 250 to 300 seropositive cohort members. A peripheral blood sample was provided by each donor, and peripheral blood mononuclear cells were used for TCR beta sequencing. Genomic DNA extraction from the blood cell samples was performed with the Qiagen DNeasy Blood Extraction Kit.

The chain employs TRBV7-8 and TRBJ1-4; too little of a D gene remains to name it. The source material was PBMCs. This receptor was identified in a man between 25 and 39 years old in good health and CMV-seropositive. The CDR3 is CASSLVAEKLFF. DNA sequence: TGTGCCAGCAGCCTGGTGGCCGAAAAACTGTTTTTT.